Below, one T cell receptor (beta chain) is given with its context. This record comes from a study of T-cell reconstitution after alpha-beta-depleted transplantation in children. The germline V gene encodes CDR1 ENHRY and CDR2 SYGVKD. The CDR3 is 14 amino acids. Trimming cost V 10 bases and J 5 bases; bases outside gene matches: 12. For TCRbeta, the library was prepared with unique molecular identifiers. TCRdb re-called the PCR reads through MiXCR, storing one row per CDR3 protein. The sample holds some 220,000 distinct CDR3 sequences, approximately 9.5% seen once. Material: PBMCs from the stem cell graft donor, obtained from the stem cell graft. This TCR was recovered from a human donor who donated a stem cell graft to a child with acute lymphoblastic leukemia. J is TRBJ1-2 and V is TRBV10-3; 8 bases are a match to TRBD1. The CDR3 spells CATGGQGAYYGYTF. In nucleotides, the CDR3 is TGTGCCACCGGGGGGCAGGGGGCATATTATGGCTACACCTTC.